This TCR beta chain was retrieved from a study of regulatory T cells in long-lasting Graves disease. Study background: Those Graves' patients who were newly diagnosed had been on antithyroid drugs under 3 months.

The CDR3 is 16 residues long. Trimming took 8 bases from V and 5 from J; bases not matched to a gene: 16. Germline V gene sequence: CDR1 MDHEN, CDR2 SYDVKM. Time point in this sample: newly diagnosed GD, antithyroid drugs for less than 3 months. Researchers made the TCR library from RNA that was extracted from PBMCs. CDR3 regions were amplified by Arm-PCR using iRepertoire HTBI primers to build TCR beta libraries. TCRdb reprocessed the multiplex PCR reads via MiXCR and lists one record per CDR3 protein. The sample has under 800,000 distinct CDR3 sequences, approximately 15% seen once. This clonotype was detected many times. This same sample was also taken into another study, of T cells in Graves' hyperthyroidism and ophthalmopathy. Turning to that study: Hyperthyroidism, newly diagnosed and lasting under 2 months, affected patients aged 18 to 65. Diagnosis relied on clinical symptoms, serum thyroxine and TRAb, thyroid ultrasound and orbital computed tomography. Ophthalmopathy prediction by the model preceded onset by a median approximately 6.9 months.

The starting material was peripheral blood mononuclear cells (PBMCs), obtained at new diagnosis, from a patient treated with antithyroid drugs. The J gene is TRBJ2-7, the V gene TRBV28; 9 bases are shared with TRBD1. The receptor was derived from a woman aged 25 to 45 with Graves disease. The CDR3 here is CASQGALGTGRDEQYF. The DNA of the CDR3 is TGTGCCAGCCAGGGGGCACTAGGGACAGGGCGTGACGAGCAGTACTTC. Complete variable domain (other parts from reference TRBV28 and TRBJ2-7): DVKVTQSSRYLVKRTGEKVFLECVQDMDHENMFWYRQDPGLGLRLIYFSYDVKMKEKGDIPEGYSVSREKKERFSLILESASTNQTSMYLCASQGALGTGRDEQYFGPGTRLTVT.